The rows below give T cell receptor beta chains drawn from one sample of a study of technical replicates of blood from a handful of donors. Clones were read by immunoSEQ multiplex PCR, and TCRdb kept only the in-frame ones, dropping some. The top ten clones hold 12% of a sample with several thousand clones, roughly 90% of them seen once. The sample was PBMCs. The origin of the receptors is a human donor in good health. CDR3s include the opening cysteine and the closing phenylalanine or tryptophan. The D gene is left open where the match is weak. Only some rows state a clone size, as once, few, many or a class for expanded clones.

DNA,CDR3,size,D,V,J
TGTGCCAGCAGCTTAGATCGCGGCCGACCCATGAACACTGAAGCTTTCTTT,CASSLDRGRPMNTEAFF,NA,NA,TRBV11-2,TRBJ1-1
TGTGCCTGGAGTAATGGGCTGGCGTTATACACTGAAGCTTTCTTT,CAWSNGLALYTEAFF,NA,NA,TRBV30,TRBJ1-1
TGTGCCAGCAGCTCCCAAACGGGAGGTTACGAGCAGTACTTC,CASSSQTGGYEQYF,NA,TRBD2,TRBV7-8,TRBJ2-7
TGCGCCAGCAGCCAAGATACAGGAGGCAATCAGCCCCAGCATTTT,CASSQDTGGNQPQHF,once,NA,TRBV4-1,TRBJ1-5
TGCAGCGTTGTAGACAGGGCTTGGGCCAAAAACATTCAGTACTTC,CSVVDRAWAKNIQYF,NA,TRBD1,TRBV29-1,TRBJ2-4
TGTGCCAGCAGTGAATATGGAGCGGGAGGCCTAAAAGTCGTTACGCAGTATTTT,CASSEYGAGGLKVVTQYF,NA,TRBD2,TRBV2,TRBJ2-3
TGTGCCAGCAGCTTAGAAGGGGGCAGGACTGAAGCTTTCTTT,CASSLEGGRTEAFF,NA,TRBD1,TRBV7-9,TRBJ1-1
TGTGCCAGCAGCTTAAGAACTCGCCAGGGCGTGAACACCGGGGAGCTGTTTTTT,CASSLRTRQGVNTGELFF,NA,NA,TRBV11-2,TRBJ2-2
TGTGCCAGCACCCTCGGGACTAAGTATGGCTACACCTTC,CASTLGTKYGYTF,NA,NA,TRBV7-9,TRBJ1-2
TGTGCCAGCAGTGAGACAGGGGGGTCCTACAATGAGCAGTTCTTC,CASSETGGSYNEQFF,few,TRBD1,TRBV25-1,TRBJ2-1
TGTGCCAGCAGTACCACCACAGGGGAAGGTGGCTACACCTTC,CASSTTTGEGGYTF,NA,TRBD1,TRBV6-1,TRBJ1-2
TGTGCCAGCAGTGGGGCCTTTACCTACGAGCAGTACTTC,CASSGAFTYEQYF,NA,NA,TRBV28,TRBJ2-7
TGTGCCAGCAGCTTCGGACAGGGCCAGGGAGAGACCCAGTACTTC,CASSFGQGQGETQYF,NA,TRBD1,TRBV7-8,TRBJ2-5
TGTGCCAGTAGTGCCTCAGGGATGAACACTGAAGCTTTCTTT,CASSASGMNTEAFF,NA,NA,TRBV19,TRBJ1-1
TGTGCCAGCAGTTTCGGAGGGGCGCCATACGAGCAGTACTTC,CASSFGGAPYEQYF,NA,NA,TRBV27,TRBJ2-7
TGTGCCAGCAGGAGACTACAGGGAACTGAAGCTTTCTTT,CASRRLQGTEAFF,NA,NA,TRBV6-5,TRBJ1-1
TGTGCCAGCGGGACAGTAAATTACGAGCAGTACTTC,CASGTVNYEQYF,NA,TRBD1,TRBV28,TRBJ2-7
TGTGCCAGCAGCTTAAATTTACCCGGGACAGGCGGGTCCGAGCAGTACTTC,CASSLNLPGTGGSEQYF,NA,TRBD1,TRBV7-7,TRBJ2-7
TGTGCCAGCAGTGGACTAGCGGGAGACACCGGGGAGCTGTTTTTT,CASSGLAGDTGELFF,NA,TRBD2,TRBV6-1,TRBJ2-2
TGTGCCAGCAGCCCGCCCGGACAGGGCGTCTCGACTGCTTTCTTT,CASSPPGQGVSTAFF,NA,TRBD1,TRBV7-9,TRBJ1-1
TGTGCCAGCAGCCAAAGCGGGAGTGGTAATTTAGGCACAGATACGCAGTATTTT,CASSQSGSGNLGTDTQYF,NA,TRBD2,TRBV14,TRBJ2-3
TGTGCCAGCTCACCGACTACCGACAGGGGAAACAATCAGCCCCAGCATTTT,CASSPTTDRGNNQPQHF,NA,TRBD1,TRBV18,TRBJ1-5
TGTGCCAGCAGCTTAGTAGCTAGCGGCACAGATACGCAGTATTTT,CASSLVASGTDTQYF,once,NA,TRBV7-2,TRBJ2-3
TGTGCCAGCAGCCCGCCCTCACAGGCCCAAGAGACCCAGTACTTC,CASSPPSQAQETQYF,NA,NA,TRBV21-1,TRBJ2-5
TGTGCCAGCAGTTACTCGAGCGGAGGGGCCTACGAGCAGTACTTC,CASSYSSGGAYEQYF,NA,NA,TRBV6-5,TRBJ2-7
TGTGCCAGCAGTCGGGGGGCAGTTACCACCGGGGAGCTGTTTTTT,CASSRGAVTTGELFF,NA,NA,TRBV5-6,TRBJ2-2
TGCAGTGCTAGAGAGGGACAGCGCTACACCTTC,CSAREGQRYTF,NA,TRBD1,TRBV20-1,TRBJ1-2
TGTGCCAGTACCTTGGAAGAGGGAGCCGGAACTGAAGCTTTCTTT,CASTLEEGAGTEAFF,NA,NA,TRBV19,TRBJ1-1
TGTGCCAGTAGTCGGACATTCGCCAACTATGGCTACACCTTC,CASSRTFANYGYTF,NA,NA,TRBV19,TRBJ1-2
TGTGCCAGCAGTCCGACTGATTCCTACGAGCAGTACTTC,CASSPTDSYEQYF,NA,NA,TRBV6-5,TRBJ2-7
TGCAGCGTCCTCACCCCTAGCGGGAGCACAGATACGCAGTATTTT,CSVLTPSGSTDTQYF,NA,TRBD2,TRBV29-1,TRBJ2-3
TGCGCCAGCACCATAGCGGGAGAAGCCTACAATGAGCAGTTCTTC,CASTIAGEAYNEQFF,NA,TRBD2,TRBV10-2,TRBJ2-1
TGCGCCAGCAGCCAAGAATTTCAGGACTCCTACGAGCAGTACTTC,CASSQEFQDSYEQYF,NA,NA,TRBV4-1,TRBJ2-7
TGCGCCAGCAGCCACCCGGAACAGGGAGAAAAACTGTTTTTT,CASSHPEQGEKLFF,NA,NA,TRBV5-1,TRBJ1-4
TGCGCCAGCAGCTTACAGGGGGACACTGAAGCTTTCTTT,CASSLQGDTEAFF,NA,TRBD1,TRBV5-1,TRBJ1-1
TGTGCCAGCAGCAAAGCGGGAGCCACAGATACGCAGTATTTT,CASSKAGATDTQYF,once,TRBD2,TRBV7-6,TRBJ2-3
TGTGCCAGCGAGACTGGGGCTAGCGGGCCAGATACGCAGTATTTT,CASETGASGPDTQYF,NA,TRBD2,TRBV6-1,TRBJ2-3
TGTGCCAGCAGTTTATCCAGGGTTTTGTCTGGCTACACCTTC,CASSLSRVLSGYTF,NA,NA,TRBV27,TRBJ1-2
TGTGCCAGCAGTGAAACAGGAGAGAACACTGAAGCTTTCTTT,CASSETGENTEAFF,once,NA,TRBV2,TRBJ1-1
TGTGCCAGCAGTGAAGCTATTAGCCCCCTGAACGCTTTCTTC,CASSEAISPLNAFF,NA,NA,TRBV25-1,TRBJ2-1
TGTGCCAGCAGTTCGGGACTAGCGGGAGGAACCGGGGAGCTGTTTTTT,CASSSGLAGGTGELFF,NA,TRBD2,TRBV27,TRBJ2-2
TGTGCCAGCAGCCCGGGGGGATCCACTGACTATGGCTACACCTTC,CASSPGGSTDYGYTF,NA,NA,TRBV9,TRBJ1-2
TGCGCCAGCAGCCCCGAACAGGGTCGCACTGAAGCTTTCTTT,CASSPEQGRTEAFF,NA,NA,TRBV5-1,TRBJ1-1
TGTGCCAGCAGCCGAGGGACAGCTGGAAACACCATATATTTT,CASSRGTAGNTIYF,NA,TRBD1,TRBV14,TRBJ1-3
TGCAGCGGCCGTACTAGCGGGAGCTCCTACAATGAGCAGTTCTTC,CSGRTSGSSYNEQFF,NA,TRBD2,TRBV29-1,TRBJ2-1
TGTGCCAGCAGTGAAGCGTGGGGTGCGGGAGAAGAGACCCAGTACTTC,CASSEAWGAGEETQYF,NA,TRBD2,TRBV6-1,TRBJ2-5
TGTGCCAGCACCGAGACAGGGGGCAAGTTAAGCAATCAGCCCCAGCATTTT,CASTETGGKLSNQPQHF,NA,TRBD1,TRBV28,TRBJ1-5
TGTGCCAGCAGTACGGGGGTACTGACGGGAGATCAGCCCCAGCATTTT,CASSTGVLTGDQPQHF,NA,NA,TRBV27,TRBJ1-5
TGTGCCGCCGAGGGAGGGAACACCGGGGAGCTGTTTTTT,CAAEGGNTGELFF,NA,NA,TRBV25-1,TRBJ2-2